This T cell receptor (beta chain) was obtained from a study of regulatory T cells in long-lasting Graves disease. Time point specified: newly diagnosed GD, antithyroid drugs for less than 3 months. The TCR library was made from RNA that had been extracted from PBMCs in TRIzol. Investigators prepared the TCR beta libraries by applying iRepertoire HTBI primers and Arm-PCR of CDR3 regions. TCRdb ran MiXCR on the multiplex PCR reads and lists one entry per CDR3 protein. The data show under 300,000 distinct CDR3 sequences, with approximately 20% seen just once and approximately 20% held by the top ten. The V end lost 5 bases, the J end lost 2 bases, and 19 bases lay between the germline ends. The V gene's germline CDR1 is SGHAT and CDR2 FQNNGV. The CDR3 contains 16 residues.

Sample: peripheral blood mononuclear cells (PBMCs), taken at new diagnosis, from a patient treated with antithyroid drugs. The source of this sequence is a female donor with Graves disease. This chain uses TRBV11-2 with TRBJ2-7, with D perhaps TRBD1 (6 bases). The CDR3 sequence: CASSAVGGRGTYEQYF. The CDR3 nucleotides read TGTGCCAGCAGCGCCGTTGGGGGCAGGGGAACCTACGAGCAGTACTTC.